The 22 T cell receptor beta chains in this list originate from one sample, sequenced in a study of OX40 agonist ivuxolimab in advanced cancers. Profiled with immunoSEQ multiplex PCR; TCRdb holds only in-frame clones, not every one. The sample lists tens of thousands of clones; approximately 80% were seen once. Sample: CD4+ or CD8+ T cells sorted from blood, taken in a trial of the OX40 agonist ivuxolimab. The source of these receptors is an adult with an advanced solid tumor such as melanoma, head and neck, liver or kidney cancer.

This clone was observed a single time. The V and J genes are TRBV29-1 and TRBJ1-2, with D unresolved. This CDR3 has 16 amino acids. Germline V lookup: CDR1 SQVTM, CDR2 ANQGSEA. Trimming shortened V by 3 bases and J by 0 bases, and 17 bases separated the two germline ends. The CDR3 protein is CSVEPPGTQANYGYTF. The DNA for the CDR3 is TGCAGCGTTGAGCCGCCGGGCACACAAGCTAACTATGGCTACACCTTC.

This rearrangement joins TRBV5-6 to TRBJ2-3; 12 bases match TRBD2. The CDR3 extends over 14 amino acids. The trim removed 3 bases at V and 5 bases at J, leaving 1 base unmatched. Germline V gives CDR1 SGHDT, CDR2 YYEEEE. For the CDR3, the DNA is TGTGCCAGCAGCTCGGGACTAGCGGGAGATACGCAGTATTTT. Protein product: CASSSGLAGDTQYF.

The CDR3 bases are TGTGCCACCAGCAGCTCTAGCGGGGGGCTCCAAGAGACCCAGTACTTC. Its translation is CATSSSSGGLQETQYF. The chain links TRBV15 to TRBJ2-5; 11 bases are shared with TRBD2. The CDR3 length is 16 residues. The trim removed 3 bases at V and 1 base at J, leaving 4 bases unmatched. Germline lookup yields CDR1 LNHNV and CDR2 YYDKDF (reference sequence).

The chain has TRBV7-6 and TRBJ2-1, with no clear D. CDR1 is SGHVS and CDR2 is FNYEAQ in the germline V gene. The CDR3 consists of 12 residues. Deletions cut 5 bases from V and 6 bases from J, with 8 bases between. This CDR3 is CASSPGVNEQFF. In DNA form, the CDR3 reads TGTGCCAGCAGCCCTGGGGTCAATGAGCAGTTCTTC.

This chain uses TRBV6-1 with TRBJ2-3; TRBD2 aligns across 11 bases. The CDR3 contains 15 residues. V was clipped by 7 bases and J by 1 base; unmatched bases: 4. The germline V gene encodes CDR1 MNHNS and CDR2 SASEGT. CDR3 bases: TGTGCCAGCAAACCACTAGCGGGGGGCACAGATACGCAGTATTTT. Translation gives CASKPLAGGTDTQYF.

This clone was detected a few times. The chain combines TRBV7-8 with TRBJ2-7, with TRBD1 as a possible D gene (6 bases). Germline V gene sequence: CDR1 SGHVS, CDR2 FQNEAQ. The V end lost 5 bases, the J end lost 3 bases, and 23 bases lay between the germline ends. The CDR3 consists of 17 residues. The CDR3 protein is CASSPRLIGTRIYEQYF. The DNA of the CDR3 is TGTGCCAGCAGCCCCAGACTAATCGGGACACGGATCTACGAGCAGTACTTC.

The chain couples TRBV4-2 to TRBJ2-2; 8 bases are a match to TRBD2. CDR1 and CDR2 (germline): LGHNA, YNFKEQ. V was pared by 2 bases and J by 3 bases, with 8 bases of the junction left unmatched. There are 17 residues in the CDR3. CDR3 amino acids: CASSQRTSGPYTGELFF. DNA of the CDR3: TGTGCCAGCAGCCAACGTACTAGCGGACCTTACACCGGGGAGCTGTTTTTT.

The gene calls are TRBV18 and TRBJ2-5; D call uncertain. Trimming took off 0 bases at V and 2 bases at J, with 7 bases between the two ends. Per germline, CDR1 KGHSH and CDR2 LQKENI. CDR3 length: 14 residues. CDR3: CASSPPPGQETQYF. CDR3 in DNA: TGTGCCAGCTCACCACCCCCAGGACAAGAGACCCAGTACTTC.

This clone was found a few times. The rearrangement links TRBV6-5 to TRBJ1-2; D gene unclear. Germline CDR1 reads MNHEY; CDR2 reads SVGAGI. The CDR3 contains 13 residues. V lost 7 bases, J lost 4 bases, and 13 bases lay in between. Here the CDR3 reads CASTAGSGYGYTF. The CDR3 DNA sequence: TGTGCCAGCACTGCGGGCTCGGGCTATGGCTACACCTTC.

The rearrangement uses TRBV19 and TRBJ1-5; D is ambiguous. CDR3 length: 13 amino acids. V dropped 4 bases and J dropped 1 base, with 5 bases sitting between them. In germline, CDR1 is LNHDA, CDR2 SQIVND (reference sequence). The DNA of the CDR3 is TGTGCCAGTAGTAAGGACAGCAATCAGCCCCAGCATTTT. Protein: CASSKDSNQPQHF.

The chain carries TRBV6-1 and TRBJ2-7, with no clear D. Germline CDR1 is MNHNS and CDR2 is SASEGT. CDR3 length equals 13 residues. The V gene lost 5 bases and the J gene lost 2 bases, with 10 bases spanning the gap. The CDR3 DNA sequence: TGTGCCAGCAGTACTGGTCGGCCCTACGAGCAGTACTTC. Translation gives CASSTGRPYEQYF.

The chain combines TRBV19 with TRBJ1-5; TRBD1 is a possible D gene (5 bases). From germline, CDR1 is LNHDA and CDR2 SQIVND (reference sequence). V was trimmed by 3 bases and J by 6 bases, leaving 9 bases between them. This CDR3 comprises 13 residues. The CDR3 DNA is TGTGCCAGTAGTATTGACGGGGCTCAGCCCCAGCATTTT. It translates to CASSIDGAQPQHF.

V is TRBV10-1 and J is TRBJ2-5; possibly TRBD2 for D (5 bases). In germline, CDR1 is WNHNN, CDR2 SYGVQD (reference sequence). The V end was cut by 5 bases, the J end by 4 bases, with 11 bases between. The CDR3 is 13 amino acids. CDR3 sequence reads: CASSRTEGETQYF. CDR3 DNA: TGCGCCAGCAGTCGGACTGAGGGAGAGACCCAGTACTTC.

The chain carries TRBV19 and TRBJ1-1; D possibly corresponds to TRBD1 (5 bases). The germline V and J ends were trimmed by 9 bases and 1 base, with 21 bases remaining between them. Germline V lookup: CDR1 LNHDA, CDR2 SQIVND (reference sequence). This CDR3 is built from 16 residues. In nucleotides, the CDR3 is TGTGCCAGCTCAACGTTGGGGATAGGGGCGAACACTGAAGCTTTCTTT. This gives the protein CASSTLGIGANTEAFF. Full variable domain (rest looked up from reference TRBV19 and TRBJ1-1): DGGITQSPKYLFRKEGQNVTLSCEQNLNHDAMYWYRQDPGQGLRLIYYSQIVNDFQKGDIAEGYSVSREKKESFPLTVTSAQKNPTAFYLCASSTLGIGANTEAFFGQGTRLTVV.

As concerns this clone: This may be a read error: a much more frequent sequence differs by one nucleotide. The chain links TRBV2 to TRBJ2-5; 8 nucleotides match TRBD2. The DNA end favors TRBJ2-7, so the J call may be wrong. This CDR3 contains 14 residues. The germline CDR1 and CDR2 sequences are SNHLY and FYNNEI. DNA for the CDR3: TGTGCCAGCAGAAGGGAGCGGGAGACCTACGAGCAGTACTTC. Translated, it gives CASRRERETYEQYF.

V and J are TRBV5-1 and TRBJ2-1; D not certain. Trimming pared 3 bases from V and 7 bases from J, leaving 11 bases between. This CDR3 contains 13 residues. Germline CDR1 SGHRS, CDR2 YFSETQ. CDR3: CASSSLPRNEQFF. CDR3 sequence (DNA): TGCGCCAGCAGCTCACTACCTCGGAATGAGCAGTTCTTC.

J is TRBJ2-2 and V is TRBV13, with 13 bases matching TRBD2. Losses at the gene ends were 5 bases for V and 3 bases for J; bases not matched to a gene: 6. CDR1 is PRHDT and CDR2 is FYEKMQ in the germline V gene (reference sequence). There are 17 residues in the CDR3. CDR3 in DNA: TGTGCCAGCAGCCCAACTAGCGGGGGGGCTTACACCGGGGAGCTGTTTTTT. It is translated as CASSPTSGGAYTGELFF.

This sequence joins TRBV30 and TRBJ1-2; D is unclear. Germline V gene sequence: CDR1 GTSNPN, CDR2 SVGIG (reference sequence). The CDR3 runs to 13 residues. V shed 5 bases and J shed 8 bases, with 18 bases lying between them. CDR3 DNA sequence: TGTGCCTGGGGGTACCCCCGGAGCCGCGGCTACACCTTC. Encoded protein: CAWGYPRSRGYTF.

The chain links TRBV6-1 to TRBJ2-1; D is ambiguous. The CDR3 is 13 residues long. CDR1 MNHNS and CDR2 SASEGT come from the germline V gene. V gave up 5 bases and J gave up 2 bases, with 7 bases separating them. CDR3 coding DNA: TGTGCCAGCAGTACCAAAACCTACAATGAGCAGTTCTTC. Translation: CASSTKTYNEQFF.

The table lists this clone with a few counts. The rearrangement links TRBV11-3 to TRBJ2-1, with D tentatively TRBD1 or TRBD2 (5 bases each). Germline V gene data show CDR1 as SGHNT and CDR2 as YENEEA. This CDR3 has 13 residues. V was trimmed by 5 bases and J by 5 bases, leaving 10 bases between them. In DNA, the CDR3 is TGTGCCAGCAGCCCGGGGCCAAACAATGAGCAGTTCTTC. Translating it yields CASSPGPNNEQFF.

This rearrangement joins TRBV28 to TRBJ1-5, with 9 bases aligning to TRBD1. The CDR3 totals 15 residues. Trimming cost V 6 bases and J 0 bases; bases outside gene matches: 3. Germline V CDR1 and CDR2: MDHEN, SYDVKM. The CDR3 sequence: CASRGTGNSNQPQHF. DNA for the CDR3: TGTGCCAGCAGAGGGACAGGGAATAGCAATCAGCCCCAGCATTTT.

This chain uses TRBV9 with TRBJ1-6; D is unresolved. V lost 2 bases, J lost 5 bases, and 2 bases lay in between. CDR3 length equals 12 residues. Germline V lookup: CDR1 SGDLS, CDR2 YYNGEE. The CDR3 is CASSVDNSPLHF. The CDR3 DNA reads as TGTGCCAGCAGCGTGGATAATTCACCCCTCCACTTT.